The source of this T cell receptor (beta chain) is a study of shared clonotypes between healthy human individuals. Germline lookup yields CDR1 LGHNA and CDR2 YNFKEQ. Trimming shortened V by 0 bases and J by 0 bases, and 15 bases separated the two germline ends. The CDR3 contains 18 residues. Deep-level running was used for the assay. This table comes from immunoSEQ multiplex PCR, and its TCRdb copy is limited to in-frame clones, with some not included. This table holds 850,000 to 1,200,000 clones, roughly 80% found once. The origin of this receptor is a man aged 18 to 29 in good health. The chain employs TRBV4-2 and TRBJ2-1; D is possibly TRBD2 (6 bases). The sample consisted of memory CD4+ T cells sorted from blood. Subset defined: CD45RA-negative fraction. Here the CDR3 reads CASSQDWGLASSYNEQFF. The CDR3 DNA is TGTGCCAGCAGCCAAGATTGGGGACTCGCCAGCTCCTACAATGAGCAGTTCTTC.